The sequence of this T cell receptor beta chain was determined in a study of T cells expressing NK-cell markers. Each CDR3 protein gets one entry in TCRdb, which reprocessed the 5' RACE reads and gives no DNA. The repertoire table contains over 100,000 distinct CDR3 sequences. The CDR3 extends over 16 amino acids. Germline CDR1 is LGHNA and CDR2 is YSLEER. This chain connects TRBV4-3 to TRBJ2-3. This clonotype originated in a woman aged 18-70 years in good health. Sequencing was carried out using blood T cells: a sorted CD56 or NKG2C T cell subset, CD4+ or CD8+ T cells, or bulk PBMC T cells (not recorded which). This CDR3 reads CASSQVYTSTTDTQYF.